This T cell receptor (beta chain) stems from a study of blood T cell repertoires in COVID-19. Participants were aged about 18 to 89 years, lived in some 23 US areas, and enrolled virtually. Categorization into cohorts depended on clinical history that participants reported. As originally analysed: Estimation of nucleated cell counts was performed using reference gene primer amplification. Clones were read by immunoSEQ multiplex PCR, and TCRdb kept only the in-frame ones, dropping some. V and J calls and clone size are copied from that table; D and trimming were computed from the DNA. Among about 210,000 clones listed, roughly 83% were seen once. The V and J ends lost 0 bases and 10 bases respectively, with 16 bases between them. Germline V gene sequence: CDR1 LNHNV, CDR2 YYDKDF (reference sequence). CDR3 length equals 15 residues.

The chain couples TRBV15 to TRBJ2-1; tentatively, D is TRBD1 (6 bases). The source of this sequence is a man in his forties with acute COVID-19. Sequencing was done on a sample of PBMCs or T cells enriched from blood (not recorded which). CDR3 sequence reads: CATSREPAGVREQFF. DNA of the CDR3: TGTGCCACCAGCAGAGAGCCGGCAGGGGTCAGGGAGCAGTTCTTC. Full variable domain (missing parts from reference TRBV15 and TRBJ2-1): DAMVIQNPRYQVTQFGKPVTLSCSQTLNHNVMYWYQQKSSQAPKLLFHYYDKDFNNEADTPDNFQSRRPNTSFCFLDIRSPGLGDTAMYLCATSREPAGVREQFFGPGTRLTVL.